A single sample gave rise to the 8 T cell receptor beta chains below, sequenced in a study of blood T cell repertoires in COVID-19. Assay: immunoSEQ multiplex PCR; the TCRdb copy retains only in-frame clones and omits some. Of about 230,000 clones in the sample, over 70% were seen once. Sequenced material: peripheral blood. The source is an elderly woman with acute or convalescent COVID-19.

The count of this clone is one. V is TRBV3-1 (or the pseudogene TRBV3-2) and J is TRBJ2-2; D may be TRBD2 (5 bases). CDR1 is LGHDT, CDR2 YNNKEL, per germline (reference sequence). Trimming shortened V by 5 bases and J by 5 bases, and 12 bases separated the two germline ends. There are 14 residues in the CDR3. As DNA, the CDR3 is TGTGCCAGCAGCTCGGACGGGAAGACCGGGGAGCTGTTTTTT. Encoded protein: CASSSDGKTGELFF.

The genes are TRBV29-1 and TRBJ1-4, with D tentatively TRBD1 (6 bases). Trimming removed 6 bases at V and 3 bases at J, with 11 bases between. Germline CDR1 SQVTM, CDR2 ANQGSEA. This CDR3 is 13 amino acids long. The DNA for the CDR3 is TGCAGCGTCCGGGACATACCTAATGAAAAACTGTTTTTT. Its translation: CSVRDIPNEKLFF. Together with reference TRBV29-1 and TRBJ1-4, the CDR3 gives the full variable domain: SAVISQKPSRDICQRGTSLTIQCQVDSQVTMMFWYRQQPGQSLTLIATANQGSEATYESGFVIDKFPISRPNLTFSTLTVSNMSPEDSSIYLCSVRDIPNEKLFFGSGTQLSVL.

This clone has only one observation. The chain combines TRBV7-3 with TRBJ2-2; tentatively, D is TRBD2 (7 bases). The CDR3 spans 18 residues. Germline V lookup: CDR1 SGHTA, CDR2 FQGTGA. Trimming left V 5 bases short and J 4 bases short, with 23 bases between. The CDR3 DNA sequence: TGTGCCAGCAGCCAAGGGGCGATCGGGGGGCGAGGCACCGGGGAGCTGTTTTTT. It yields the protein CASSQGAIGGRGTGELFF.

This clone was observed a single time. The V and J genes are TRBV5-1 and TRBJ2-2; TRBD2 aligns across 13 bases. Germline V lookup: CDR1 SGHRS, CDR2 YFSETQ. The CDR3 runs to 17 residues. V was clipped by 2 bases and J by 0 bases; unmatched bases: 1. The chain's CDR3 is CASSLLAGGTNTGELFF. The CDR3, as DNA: TGCGCCAGCAGCTTACTAGCGGGGGGGACGAACACCGGGGAGCTGTTTTTT.

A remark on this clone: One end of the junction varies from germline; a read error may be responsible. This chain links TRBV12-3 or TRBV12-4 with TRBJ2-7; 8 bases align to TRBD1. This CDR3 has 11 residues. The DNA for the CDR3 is TGTGCCAGCAGTTGGGGACAGGAGGTTAACTTC. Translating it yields CASSWGQEVNF.

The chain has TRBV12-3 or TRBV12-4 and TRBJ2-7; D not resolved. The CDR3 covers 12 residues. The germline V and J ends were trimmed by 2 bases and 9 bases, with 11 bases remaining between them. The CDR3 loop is CASSLPPVGQYF. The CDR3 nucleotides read TGTGCCAGCAGTTTACCCCCCGTCGGGCAGTACTTC.

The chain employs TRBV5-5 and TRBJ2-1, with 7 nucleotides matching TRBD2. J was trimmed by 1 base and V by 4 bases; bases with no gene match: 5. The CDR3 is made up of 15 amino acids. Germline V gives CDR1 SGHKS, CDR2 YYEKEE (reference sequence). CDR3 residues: CASSLGLDSYNEQFF. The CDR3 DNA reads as TGTGCCAGCAGCCTCGGACTAGATTCCTACAATGAGCAGTTCTTC.

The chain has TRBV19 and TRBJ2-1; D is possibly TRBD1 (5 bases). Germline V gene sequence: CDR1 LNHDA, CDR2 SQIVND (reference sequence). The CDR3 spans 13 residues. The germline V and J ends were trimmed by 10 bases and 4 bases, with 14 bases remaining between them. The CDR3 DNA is TGTGCCATTACAGGTGAACATTACAATGAGCAGTTCTTC. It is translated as CAITGEHYNEQFF.